The source of this TCR beta chain is a study of blood T cell repertoires in COVID-19. Worth noting for this clone: At one of its ends the junction is not consistent with the germline gene, which may arise from a read error.

Germline CDR1 is LGHNT and CDR2 is FRNRAP. The CDR3 spans 16 residues. Only in-frame clones appear in the TCRdb table, and some are missing; sequencing was by immunoSEQ multiplex PCR. The sample records about 24,000 clones, 89% being singletons. V and J are TRBV12-5 and TRBJ2-1, with TRBD2 matching 8 bases. The specimen was peripheral blood. The origin of this receptor is a man in his 70s with acute or convalescent COVID-19. This CDR3 is CASGLGSGSSNNEQFF. The CDR3 DNA sequence: TGTGCTAGTGGTTTGGGAAGCGGGAGCTCCAACAATGAGCAGTTCTTC. The full variable domain, in which reference TRBV12-5 and TRBJ2-1 provide the parts outside the CDR3, is DARVTQTPRHKVTEMGQEVTMRCQPILGHNTVFWYRQTMMQGLELLAYFRNRAPLDDSGMPKDRFSAEMPDATLATLKIQPSEPRDSAVYFCASGLGSGSSNNEQFFGPGTRLTVL.